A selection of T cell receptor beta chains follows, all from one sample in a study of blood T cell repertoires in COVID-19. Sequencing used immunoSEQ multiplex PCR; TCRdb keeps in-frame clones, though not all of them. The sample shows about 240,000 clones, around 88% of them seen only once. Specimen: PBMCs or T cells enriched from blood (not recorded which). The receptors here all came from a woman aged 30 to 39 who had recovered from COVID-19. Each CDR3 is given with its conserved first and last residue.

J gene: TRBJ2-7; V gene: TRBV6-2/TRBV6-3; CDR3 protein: CASSLTAYEQYF
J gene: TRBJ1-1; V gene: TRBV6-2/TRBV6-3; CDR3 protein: CASSYRLAPSATEAFF
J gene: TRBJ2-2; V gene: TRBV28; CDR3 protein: CASSSLLSGLAGTGELFF
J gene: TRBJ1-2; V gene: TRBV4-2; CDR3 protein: CASSQEISNYGYTF
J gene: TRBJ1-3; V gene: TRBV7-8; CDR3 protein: CASSPRGLGNTIYF
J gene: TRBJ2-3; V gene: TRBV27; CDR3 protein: CASSKMHNWEHGTDTQYF
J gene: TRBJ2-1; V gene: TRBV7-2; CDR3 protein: CASSLVASGRNEQFF
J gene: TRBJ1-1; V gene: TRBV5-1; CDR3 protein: CASSSAGRGDTEAFF
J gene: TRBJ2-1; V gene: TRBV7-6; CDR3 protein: CASSFSGSFGNDEQFF
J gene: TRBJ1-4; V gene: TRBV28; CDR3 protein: CASSTRTGAFEKLFF
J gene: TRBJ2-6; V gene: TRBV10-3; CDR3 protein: CAISGGQGPSGANVLTF
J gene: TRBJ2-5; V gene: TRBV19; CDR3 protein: CASSIAPYTTQETQYF